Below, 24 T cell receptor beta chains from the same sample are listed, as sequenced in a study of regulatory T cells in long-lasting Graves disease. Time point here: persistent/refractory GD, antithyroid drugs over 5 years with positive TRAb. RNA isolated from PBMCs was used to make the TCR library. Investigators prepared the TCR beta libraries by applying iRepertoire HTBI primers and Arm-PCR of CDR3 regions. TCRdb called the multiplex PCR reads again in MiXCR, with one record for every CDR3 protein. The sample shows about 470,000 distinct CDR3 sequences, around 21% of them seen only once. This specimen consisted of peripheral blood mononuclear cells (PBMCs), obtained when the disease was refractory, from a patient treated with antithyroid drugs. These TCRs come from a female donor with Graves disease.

The CDR3 coding sequence is TGTGCCAGCAGCTTAGGTCTGGGGACAGGGGAACTAAGCTCTGGAAACACCATATATTTT. Its translation: CASSLGLGTGELSSGNTIYF. The chain couples TRBV7-2 to TRBJ1-3; 10 nucleotides align to TRBD1. This CDR3 comprises 20 residues. Germline CDR1 is SGHTA and CDR2 is FQGNSA. With 1 base clipped from V and 0 bases from J, the junction kept 12 bases outside the gene matches.

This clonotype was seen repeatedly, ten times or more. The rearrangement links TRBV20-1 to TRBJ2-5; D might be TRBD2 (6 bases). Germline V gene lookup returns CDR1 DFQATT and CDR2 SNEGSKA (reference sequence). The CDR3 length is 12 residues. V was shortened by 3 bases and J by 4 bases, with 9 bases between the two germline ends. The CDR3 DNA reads TGCAGTGCTAGGGGGGGAGGAGAGACCCAGTACTTC. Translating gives CSARGGGETQYF.

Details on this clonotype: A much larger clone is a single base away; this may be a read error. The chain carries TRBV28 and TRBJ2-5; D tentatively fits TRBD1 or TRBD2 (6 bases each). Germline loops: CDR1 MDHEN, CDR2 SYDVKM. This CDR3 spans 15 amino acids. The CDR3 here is CASSGEDFLGETRYF. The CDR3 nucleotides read TGTGCCAGTTCAGGGGAGGATTTCTTAGGAGAGACCCGGTACTTC. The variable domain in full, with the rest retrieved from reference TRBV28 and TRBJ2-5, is DVKVTQSSRYLVKRTGEKVFLECVQDMDHENMFWYRQDPGLGLRLIYFSYDVKMKEKGDIPEGYSVSREKKERFSLILESASTNQTSMYLCASSGEDFLGETRYFGPGTRLLVL.

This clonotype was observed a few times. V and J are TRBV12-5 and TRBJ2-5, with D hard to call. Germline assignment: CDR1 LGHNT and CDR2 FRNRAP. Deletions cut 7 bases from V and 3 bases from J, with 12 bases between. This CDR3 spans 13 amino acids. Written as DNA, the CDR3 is TGTGCTAGTGCCCTGGGTAGAAAAGAGACCCAGTACTTC. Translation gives CASALGRKETQYF. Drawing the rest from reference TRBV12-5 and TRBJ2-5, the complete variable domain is DARVTQTPRHKVTEMGQEVTMRCQPILGHNTVFWYRQTMMQGLELLAYFRNRAPLDDSGMPKDRFSAEMPDATLATLKIQPSEPRDSAVYFCASALGRKETQYFGPGTRLLVL.

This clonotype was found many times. The CDR3 is CASRTSGGYEQYF. As DNA, the CDR3 is TGTGCCAGCAGGACTAGCGGGGGATACGAGCAGTACTTC. This chain connects TRBV2 to TRBJ2-7, with TRBD2 identical over 12 bases. The CDR3 length is 13 residues. The germline CDR1 and CDR2 sequences are SNHLY and FYNNEI. The V and J ends lost 6 bases and 4 bases, in that order; junction bases with no gene match: 1.

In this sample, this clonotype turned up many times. The CDR3 spells CASSFLYYTEAFF. The CDR3 DNA sequence: TGTGCCAGCAGCTTCCTCTACTACACTGAAGCTTTCTTT. V usage is TRBV7-9 and J usage is TRBJ1-1, with D uncertain. This CDR3 contains 13 residues. Trimming cost V 3 bases and J 3 bases, with 8 bases left between them. The germline V gene has CDR1 SEHNR and CDR2 FQNEAQ (reference sequence).

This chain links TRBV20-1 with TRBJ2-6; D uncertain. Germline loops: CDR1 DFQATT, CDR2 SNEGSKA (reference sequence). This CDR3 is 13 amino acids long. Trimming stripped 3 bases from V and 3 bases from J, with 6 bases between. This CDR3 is CSASSVGANVLTF. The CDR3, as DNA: TGCAGTGCTAGCTCGGTTGGGGCCAACGTCCTGACTTTC.

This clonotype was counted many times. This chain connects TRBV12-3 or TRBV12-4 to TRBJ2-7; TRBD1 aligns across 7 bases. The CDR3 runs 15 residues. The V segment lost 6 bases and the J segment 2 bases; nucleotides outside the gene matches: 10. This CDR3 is CASSFLGQGAYEQYF. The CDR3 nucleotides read TGTGCCAGCAGCTTCCTGGGGCAGGGGGCCTACGAGCAGTACTTC.

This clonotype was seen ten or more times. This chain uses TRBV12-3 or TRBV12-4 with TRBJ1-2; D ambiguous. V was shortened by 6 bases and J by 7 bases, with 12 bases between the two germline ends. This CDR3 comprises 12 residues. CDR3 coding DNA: TGTGCCAGCAGCGATAAAGCACGTGGCTACACCTTC. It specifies CASSDKARGYTF.

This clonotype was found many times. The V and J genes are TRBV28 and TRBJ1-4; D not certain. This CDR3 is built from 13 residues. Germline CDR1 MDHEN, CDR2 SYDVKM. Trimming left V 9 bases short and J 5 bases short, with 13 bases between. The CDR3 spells CASSQARNEKLFF. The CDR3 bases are TGTGCCAGTAGTCAGGCTAGGAATGAAAAACTGTTTTTT.

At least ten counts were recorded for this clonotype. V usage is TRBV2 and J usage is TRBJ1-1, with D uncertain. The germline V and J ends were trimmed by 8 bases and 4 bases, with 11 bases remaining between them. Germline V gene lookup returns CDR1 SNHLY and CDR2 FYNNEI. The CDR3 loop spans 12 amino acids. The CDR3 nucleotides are TGTGCCAGCGCCGTGTCCGTCACTGAAGCTTTCTTT. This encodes CASAVSVTEAFF.

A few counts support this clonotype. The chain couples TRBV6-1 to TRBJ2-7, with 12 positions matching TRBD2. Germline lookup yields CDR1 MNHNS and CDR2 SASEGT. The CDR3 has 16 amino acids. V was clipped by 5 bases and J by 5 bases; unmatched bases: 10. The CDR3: CASSNHLAGGQDEQYF. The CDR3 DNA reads TGTGCCAGCAGTAACCACCTAGCGGGAGGGCAGGACGAGCAGTACTTC.

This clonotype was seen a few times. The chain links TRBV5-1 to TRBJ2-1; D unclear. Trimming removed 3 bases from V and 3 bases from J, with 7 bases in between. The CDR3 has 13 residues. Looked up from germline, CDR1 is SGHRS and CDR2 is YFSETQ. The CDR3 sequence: CASSWSRYNEQFF. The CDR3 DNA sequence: TGCGCCAGCAGCTGGTCCCGCTACAATGAGCAGTTCTTC.

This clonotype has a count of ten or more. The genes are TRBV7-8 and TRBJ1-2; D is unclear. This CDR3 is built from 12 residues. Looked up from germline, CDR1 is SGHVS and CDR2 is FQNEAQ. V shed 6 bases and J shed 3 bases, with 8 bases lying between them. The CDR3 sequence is CASSNMDYGYTF. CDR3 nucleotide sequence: TGTGCCAGCAGTAATATGGACTATGGCTACACCTTC.

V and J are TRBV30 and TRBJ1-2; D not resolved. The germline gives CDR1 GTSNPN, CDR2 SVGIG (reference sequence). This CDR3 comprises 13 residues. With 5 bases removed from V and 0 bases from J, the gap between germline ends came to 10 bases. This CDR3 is CAWHRSTNYGYTF. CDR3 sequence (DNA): TGTGCCTGGCACCGGTCAACTAACTATGGCTACACCTTC. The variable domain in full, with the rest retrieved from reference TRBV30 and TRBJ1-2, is SQTIHQWPATLVQPVGSPLSLECTVEGTSNPNLYWYRQAAGRGLQLLFYSVGIGQISSEVPQNLSASRPQDRQFILSSKKLLLSDSGFYLCAWHRSTNYGYTFGSGTRLTVV.

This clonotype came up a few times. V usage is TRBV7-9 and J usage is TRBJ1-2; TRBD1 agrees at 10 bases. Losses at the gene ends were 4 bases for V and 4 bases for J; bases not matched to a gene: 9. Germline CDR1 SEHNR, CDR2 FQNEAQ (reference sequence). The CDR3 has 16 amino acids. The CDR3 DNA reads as TGTGCCAGCAGCTCCGAGACAGGGGGCGCGGTCTATGGCTACACCTTC. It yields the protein CASSSETGGAVYGYTF.

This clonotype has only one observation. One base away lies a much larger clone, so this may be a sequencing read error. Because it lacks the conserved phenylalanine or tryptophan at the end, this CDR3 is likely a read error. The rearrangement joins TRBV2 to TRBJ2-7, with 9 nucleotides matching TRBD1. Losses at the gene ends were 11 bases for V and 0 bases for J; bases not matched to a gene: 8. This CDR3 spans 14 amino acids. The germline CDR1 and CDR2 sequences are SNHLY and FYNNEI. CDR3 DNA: TGTGCCGGCACAGGGGGCGCCCCCTCCTACGAGCAGTACTCC. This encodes CAGTGGAPSYEQYS.

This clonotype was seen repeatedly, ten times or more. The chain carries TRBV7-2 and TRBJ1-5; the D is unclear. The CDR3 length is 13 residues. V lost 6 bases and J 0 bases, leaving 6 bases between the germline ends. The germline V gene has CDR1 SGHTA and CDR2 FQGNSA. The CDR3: CASSFYSNQPQHF. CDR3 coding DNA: TGTGCCAGCAGTTTCTATAGCAATCAGCCCCAGCATTTT.

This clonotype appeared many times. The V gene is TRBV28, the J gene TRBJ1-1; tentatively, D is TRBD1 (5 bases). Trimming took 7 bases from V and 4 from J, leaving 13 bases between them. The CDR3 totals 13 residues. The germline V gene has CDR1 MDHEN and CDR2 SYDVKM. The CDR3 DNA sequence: TGTGCCAGCATTGGGGGAACGACCACTGAAGCTTTCTTT. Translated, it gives CASIGGTTTEAFF.

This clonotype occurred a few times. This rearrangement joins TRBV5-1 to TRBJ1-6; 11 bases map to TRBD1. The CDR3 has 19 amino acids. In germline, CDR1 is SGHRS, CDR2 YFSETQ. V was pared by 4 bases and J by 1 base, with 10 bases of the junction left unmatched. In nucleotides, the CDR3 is TGCGCCAGCAGCCTTGGACAGGGGGCCTACGAATCCTATAATTCACCCCTCCACTTT. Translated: CASSLGQGAYESYNSPLHF.

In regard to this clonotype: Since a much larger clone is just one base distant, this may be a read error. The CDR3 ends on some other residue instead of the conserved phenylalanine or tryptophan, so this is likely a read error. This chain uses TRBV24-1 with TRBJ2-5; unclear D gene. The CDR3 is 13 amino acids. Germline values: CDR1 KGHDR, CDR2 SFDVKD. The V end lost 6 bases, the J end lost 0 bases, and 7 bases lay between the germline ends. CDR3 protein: CATSLRDQETQYS. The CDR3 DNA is TGTGCCACCAGTCTTCGGGACCAAGAGACCCAGTACTCC.

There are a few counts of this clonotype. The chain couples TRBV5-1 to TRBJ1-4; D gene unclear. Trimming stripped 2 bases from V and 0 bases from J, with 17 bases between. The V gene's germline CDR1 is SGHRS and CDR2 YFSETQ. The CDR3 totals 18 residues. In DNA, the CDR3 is TGCGCCAGCAGCTTCCCCCGGGAACCGAACGCAACTAATGAAAAACTGTTTTTT. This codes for CASSFPREPNATNEKLFF.

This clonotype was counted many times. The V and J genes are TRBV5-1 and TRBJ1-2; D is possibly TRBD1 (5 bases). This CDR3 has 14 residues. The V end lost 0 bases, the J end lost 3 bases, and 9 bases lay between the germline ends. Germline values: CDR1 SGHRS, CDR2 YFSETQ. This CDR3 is CASSLAGADYGYTF. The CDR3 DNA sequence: TGCGCCAGCAGCTTGGCCGGGGCAGACTATGGCTACACCTTC.

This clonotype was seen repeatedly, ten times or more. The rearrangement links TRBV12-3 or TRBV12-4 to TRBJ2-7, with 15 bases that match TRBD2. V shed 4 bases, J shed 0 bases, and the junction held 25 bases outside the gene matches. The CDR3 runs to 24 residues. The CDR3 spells CASSSRAGTSGRRQIHQRSYEQYF. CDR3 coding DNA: TGTGCCAGCAGTTCAAGAGCCGGGACTAGCGGGAGGCGCCAAATTCATCAACGCTCCTACGAGCAGTACTTC.